This TCR beta chain emerged from a study of T-cell reconstitution after alpha-beta-depleted transplantation in children. Germline-derived CDR1 and CDR2 are DFQATT and SNEGSKA (reference sequence). The CDR3 loop spans 11 amino acids. The ends were cut back, 3 bases at V and 8 bases at J, with 10 bases in the middle. The TCRbeta library incorporated unique molecular identifiers. One entry per CDR3 protein, called by TCRdb with MiXCR from the PCR reads. Counted here are 380,000 or so distinct CDR3 sequences, less than 15% occurring once; the ten biggest clones make up 3.5% to 4.5%. This clonotype was detected a few times.

This TCR was recovered from a human donor who donated a stem cell graft to a child with Fanconi anemia. The V call is TRBV20-1, the J call TRBJ1-2; tentatively, D is TRBD1 (5 bases). Sequencing was performed on PBMCs, taken from the stem cell graft. CDR3 DNA: TGCAGTGCTAGTGCAGGGCTGGGCTACACCTTC. Residues: CSASAGLGYTF.